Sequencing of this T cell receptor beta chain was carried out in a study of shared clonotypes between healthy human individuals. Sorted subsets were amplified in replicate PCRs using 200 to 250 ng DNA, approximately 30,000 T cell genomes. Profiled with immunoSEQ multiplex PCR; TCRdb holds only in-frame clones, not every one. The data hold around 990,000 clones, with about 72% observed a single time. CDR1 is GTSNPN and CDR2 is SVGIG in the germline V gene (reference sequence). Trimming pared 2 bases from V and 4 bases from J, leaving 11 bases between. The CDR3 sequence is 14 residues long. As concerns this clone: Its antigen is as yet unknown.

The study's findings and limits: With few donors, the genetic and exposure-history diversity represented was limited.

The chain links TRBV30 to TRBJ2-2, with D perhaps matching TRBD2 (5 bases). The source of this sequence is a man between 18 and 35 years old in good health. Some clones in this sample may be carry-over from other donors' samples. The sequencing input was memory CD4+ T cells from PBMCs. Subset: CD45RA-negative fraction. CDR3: CAWSPDFITGELFF. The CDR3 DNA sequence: TGTGCCTGGAGTCCGGACTTTATCACCGGGGAGCTGTTTTTT.